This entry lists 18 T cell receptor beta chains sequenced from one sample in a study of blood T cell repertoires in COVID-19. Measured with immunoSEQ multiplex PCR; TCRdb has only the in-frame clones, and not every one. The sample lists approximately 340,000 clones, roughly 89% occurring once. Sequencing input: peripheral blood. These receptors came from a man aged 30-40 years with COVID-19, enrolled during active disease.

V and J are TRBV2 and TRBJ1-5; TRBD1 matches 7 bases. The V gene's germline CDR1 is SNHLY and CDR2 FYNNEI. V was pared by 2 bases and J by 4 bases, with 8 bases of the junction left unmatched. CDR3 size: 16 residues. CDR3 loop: CASSERIDRVNQPQHF. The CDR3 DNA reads TGTGCCAGCAGTGAAAGAATTGACAGGGTTAATCAGCCCCAGCATTTT.

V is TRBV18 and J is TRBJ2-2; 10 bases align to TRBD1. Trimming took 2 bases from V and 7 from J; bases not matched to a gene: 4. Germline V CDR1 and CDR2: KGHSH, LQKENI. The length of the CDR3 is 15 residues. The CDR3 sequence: CASSPDRGRYGELFF. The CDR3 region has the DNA TGTGCCAGCTCACCAGACAGGGGGCGATACGGGGAGCTGTTTTTT. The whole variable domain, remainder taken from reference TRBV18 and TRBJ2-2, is NAGVMQNPRHLVRRRGQEARLRCSPMKGHSHVYWYRQLPEEGLKFMVYLQKENIIDESGMPKERFSAEFPKEGPSILRIQQVVRGDSAAYFCASSPDRGRYGELFFGEGSRLTVL.

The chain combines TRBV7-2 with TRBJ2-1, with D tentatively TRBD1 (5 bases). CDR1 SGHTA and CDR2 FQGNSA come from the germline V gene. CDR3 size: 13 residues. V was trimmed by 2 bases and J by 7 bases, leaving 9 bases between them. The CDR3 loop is CASSLQGRNEQFF. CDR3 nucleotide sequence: TGTGCCAGCAGCTTACAGGGAAGGAATGAGCAGTTCTTC.

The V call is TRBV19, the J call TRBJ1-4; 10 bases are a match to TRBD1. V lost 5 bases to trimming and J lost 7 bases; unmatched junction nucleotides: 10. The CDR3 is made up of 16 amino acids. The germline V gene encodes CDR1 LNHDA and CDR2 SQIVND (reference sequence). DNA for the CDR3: TGTGCCAGTAGTTCGGGACAGGGGAGGAAAAGTGAAAAACTGTTTTTT. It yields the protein CASSSGQGRKSEKLFF.

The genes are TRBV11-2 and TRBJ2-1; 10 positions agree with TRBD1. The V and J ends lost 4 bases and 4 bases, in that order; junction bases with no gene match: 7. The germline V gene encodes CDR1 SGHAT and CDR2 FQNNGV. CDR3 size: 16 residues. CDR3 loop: CASSSHSGQGYNEQFF. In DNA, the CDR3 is TGTGCCAGCAGCTCACATTCGGGACAGGGGTACAATGAGCAGTTCTTC.

The chain's CDR3 is CASHGTGNQPQHF. The CDR3 region has the DNA TGTGCCAGCCATGGGACAGGAAATCAGCCCCAGCATTTT. The genes are TRBV6-5 and TRBJ1-5; TRBD1 matches at 8 bases. Germline V lookup: CDR1 MNHEY, CDR2 SVGAGI. This CDR3 contains 13 residues. V shed 8 bases and J 4 bases; nucleotides not matched to a gene: 4.

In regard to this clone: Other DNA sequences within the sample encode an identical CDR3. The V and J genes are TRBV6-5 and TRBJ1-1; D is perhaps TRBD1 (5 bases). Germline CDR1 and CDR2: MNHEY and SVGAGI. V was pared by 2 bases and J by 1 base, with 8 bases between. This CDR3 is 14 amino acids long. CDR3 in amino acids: CASSYVGGNTEAFF. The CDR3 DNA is TGTGCCAGCAGTTACGTGGGGGGGAACACTGAAGCTTTCTTT.

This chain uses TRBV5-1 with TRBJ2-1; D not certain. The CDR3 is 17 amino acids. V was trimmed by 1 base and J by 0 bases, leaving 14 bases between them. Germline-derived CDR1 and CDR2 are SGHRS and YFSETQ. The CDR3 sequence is CASSLKVSLSSYNEQFF. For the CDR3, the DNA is TGCGCCAGCAGCTTGAAAGTGTCCCTGAGCTCCTACAATGAGCAGTTCTTC.

The CDR3, as DNA: TGTGCCAGCAGCTTAAATGGGAGGAACACCGGGGAGCTGTTTTTT. Encoded protein: CASSLNGRNTGELFF. This chain connects TRBV7-6 to TRBJ2-2, with D possibly being TRBD2 (5 bases). This CDR3 is 15 amino acids long. CDR1 is SGHVS, CDR2 FNYEAQ, per germline. V was clipped by 2 bases and J by 1 base, with 8 bases between them.

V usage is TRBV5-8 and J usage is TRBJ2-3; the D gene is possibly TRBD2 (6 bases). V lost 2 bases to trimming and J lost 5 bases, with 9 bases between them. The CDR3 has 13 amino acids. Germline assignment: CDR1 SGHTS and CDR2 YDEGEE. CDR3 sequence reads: CASSFSRGDTQYF. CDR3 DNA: TGTGCCAGCAGCTTTTCGCGGGGAGATACGCAGTATTTT.

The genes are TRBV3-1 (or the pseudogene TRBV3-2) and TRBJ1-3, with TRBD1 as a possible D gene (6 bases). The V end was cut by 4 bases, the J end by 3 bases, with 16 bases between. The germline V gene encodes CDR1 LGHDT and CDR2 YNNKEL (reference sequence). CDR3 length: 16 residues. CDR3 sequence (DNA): TGTGCCAGCAGCCGCACAGGGACAACTTTTGGAAACACCATATATTTT. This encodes CASSRTGTTFGNTIYF.

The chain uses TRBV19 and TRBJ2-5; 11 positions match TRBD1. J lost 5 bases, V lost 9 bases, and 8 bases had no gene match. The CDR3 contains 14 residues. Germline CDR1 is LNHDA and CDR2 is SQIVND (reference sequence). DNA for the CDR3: TGTGCCAGCTCAGGACAGGGGGCGCGGGAGACCCAGTACTTC. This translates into CASSGQGARETQYF.

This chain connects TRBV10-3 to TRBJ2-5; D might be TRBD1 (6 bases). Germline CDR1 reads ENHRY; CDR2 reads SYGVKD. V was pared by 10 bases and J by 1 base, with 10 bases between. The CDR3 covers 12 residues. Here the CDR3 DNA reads TGTGCCACCGGGACACTCCAAGAGACCCAGTACTTC. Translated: CATGTLQETQYF.

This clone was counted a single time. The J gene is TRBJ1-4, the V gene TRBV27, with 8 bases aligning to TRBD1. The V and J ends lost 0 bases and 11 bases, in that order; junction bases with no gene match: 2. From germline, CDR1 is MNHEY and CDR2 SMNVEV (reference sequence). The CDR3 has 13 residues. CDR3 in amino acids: CASSLSYRGKLFF. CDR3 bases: TGTGCCAGCAGTTTATCTTACAGGGGGAAACTGTTTTTT.

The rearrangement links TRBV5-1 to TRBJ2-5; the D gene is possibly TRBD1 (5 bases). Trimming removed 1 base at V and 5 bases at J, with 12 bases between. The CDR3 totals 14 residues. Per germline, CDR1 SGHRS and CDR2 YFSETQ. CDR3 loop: CASSLSSRAETQYF. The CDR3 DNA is TGCGCCAGCAGCTTGAGTAGCAGGGCCGAGACCCAGTACTTC.

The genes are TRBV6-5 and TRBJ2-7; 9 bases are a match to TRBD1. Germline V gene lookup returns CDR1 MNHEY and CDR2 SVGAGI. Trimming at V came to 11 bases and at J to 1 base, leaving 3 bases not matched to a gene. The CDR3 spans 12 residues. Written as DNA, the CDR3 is TGTGCCGTTGGGACAGGGTCCTACGAGCAGTACTTC. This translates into CAVGTGSYEQYF.

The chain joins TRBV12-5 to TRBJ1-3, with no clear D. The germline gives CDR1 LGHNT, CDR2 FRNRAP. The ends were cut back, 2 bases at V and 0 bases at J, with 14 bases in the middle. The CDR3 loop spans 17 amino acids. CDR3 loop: CASGLLTLGNSGNTIYF. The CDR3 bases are TGTGCTAGTGGTTTGCTCACCCTCGGGAACTCTGGAAACACCATATATTTT.

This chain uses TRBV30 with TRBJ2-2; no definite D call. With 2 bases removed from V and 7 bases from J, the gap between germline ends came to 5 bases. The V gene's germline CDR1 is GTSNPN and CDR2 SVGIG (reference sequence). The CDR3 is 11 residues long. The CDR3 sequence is CAWSPYGELFF. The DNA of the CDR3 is TGTGCCTGGAGTCCCTACGGGGAGCTGTTTTTT.